Given below is one TCR beta chain in context. Its specificity is not known. The source material, RNA transcripts, was used to amplify TCR beta CDR3 regions. A set of HTBI primers served as the primers for a first-round RT-PCR of the TCR CDR3. Each CDR3 protein is one row after TCRdb ran MiXCR on the multiplex PCR reads. The table has about 510,000 distinct CDR3 sequences, about 46% seen once. The data stem from a study of T cells in Graves' hyperthyroidism and ophthalmopathy. Study-level points and caveats: Prediction of ophthalmopathy progression came a median around 6 months pre-onset. Ophthalmopathy and stable hyperthyroidism were told apart by a 13 V-J model.

The CDR3 contains 13 residues. Unmatched junction bases numbered 7, after V lost 6 bases and J lost 3 bases. CDR1 SQVTM and CDR2 ANQGSEA come from the germline V gene. The sequenced sample consisted of peripheral blood or thyroid tissue (not recorded which). The sequence was collected from an adult woman with Graves' disease, either hyperthyroidism or ophthalmopathy (not recorded which). V and J are TRBV29-1 and TRBJ2-7; 8 bases fit TRBD1. CDR3 DNA sequence: TGCAGCGTCTCCCGGGACAGGAACTACGAGCAGTACTTC. Protein sequence: CSVSRDRNYEQYF.